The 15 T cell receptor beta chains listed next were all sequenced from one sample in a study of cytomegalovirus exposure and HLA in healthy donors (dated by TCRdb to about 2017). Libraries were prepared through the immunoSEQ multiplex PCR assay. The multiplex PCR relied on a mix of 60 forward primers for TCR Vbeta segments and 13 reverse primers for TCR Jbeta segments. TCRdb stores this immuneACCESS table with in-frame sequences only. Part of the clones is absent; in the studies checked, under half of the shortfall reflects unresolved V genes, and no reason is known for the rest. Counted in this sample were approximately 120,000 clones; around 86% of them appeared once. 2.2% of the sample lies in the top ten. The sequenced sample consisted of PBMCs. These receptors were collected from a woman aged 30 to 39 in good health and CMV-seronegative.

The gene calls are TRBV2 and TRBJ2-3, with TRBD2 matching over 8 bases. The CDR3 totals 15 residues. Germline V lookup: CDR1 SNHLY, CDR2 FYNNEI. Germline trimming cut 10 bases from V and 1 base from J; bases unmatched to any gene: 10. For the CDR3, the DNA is TGTGCCAAATCACGGGGGGGAACGGGCACAGATACGCAGTATTTT. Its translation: CAKSRGGTGTDTQYF. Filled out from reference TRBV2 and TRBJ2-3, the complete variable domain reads EPEVTQTPSHQVTQMGQEVILRCVPISNHLYFYWYRQILGQKVEFLVSFYNNEISEKSEIFDDQFSVERPDGSNFTLKIRSTKLEDSAMYFCAKSRGGTGTDTQYFGPGTRLTVL.

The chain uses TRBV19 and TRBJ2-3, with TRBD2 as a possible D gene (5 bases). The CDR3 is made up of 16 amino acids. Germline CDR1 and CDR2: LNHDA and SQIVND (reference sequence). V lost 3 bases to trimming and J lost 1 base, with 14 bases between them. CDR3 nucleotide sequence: TGTGCCAGTAGTATGATTCTTAGCGAGTGCACAGATACGCAGTATTTT. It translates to CASSMILSECTDTQYF.

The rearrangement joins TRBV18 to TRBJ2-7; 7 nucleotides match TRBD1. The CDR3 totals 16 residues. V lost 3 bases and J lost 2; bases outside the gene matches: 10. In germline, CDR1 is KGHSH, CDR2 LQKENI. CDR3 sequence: CASSPAAEGGPYEQYF. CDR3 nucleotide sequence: TGTGCCAGCTCACCGGCCGCGGAAGGGGGCCCCTACGAGCAGTACTTC.

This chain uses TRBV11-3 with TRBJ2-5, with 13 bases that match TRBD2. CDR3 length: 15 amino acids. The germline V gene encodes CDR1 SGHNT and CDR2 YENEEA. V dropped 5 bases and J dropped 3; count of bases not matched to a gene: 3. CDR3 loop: CASSPGLAGEETQYF. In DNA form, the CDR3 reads TGTGCCAGCAGCCCCGGACTAGCGGGAGAAGAGACCCAGTACTTC. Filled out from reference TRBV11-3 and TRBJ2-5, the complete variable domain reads EAGVVQSPRYKIIEKKQPVAFWCNPISGHNTLYWYLQNLGQGPELLIRYENEEAVDDSQLPKDRFSAERLKGVDSTLKIQPAELGDSAVYLCASSPGLAGEETQYFGPGTRLLVL.

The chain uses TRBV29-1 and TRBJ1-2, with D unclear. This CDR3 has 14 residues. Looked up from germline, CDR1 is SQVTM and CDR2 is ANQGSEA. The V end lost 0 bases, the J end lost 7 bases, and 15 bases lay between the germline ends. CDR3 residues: CSVEDGPSRTGYTF. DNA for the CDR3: TGCAGCGTTGAAGATGGCCCCTCCCGTACTGGCTACACCTTC. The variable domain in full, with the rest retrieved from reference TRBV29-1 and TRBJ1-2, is SAVISQKPSRDICQRGTSLTIQCQVDSQVTMMFWYRQQPGQSLTLIATANQGSEATYESGFVIDKFPISRPNLTFSTLTVSNMSPEDSSIYLCSVEDGPSRTGYTFGSGTRLTVV.

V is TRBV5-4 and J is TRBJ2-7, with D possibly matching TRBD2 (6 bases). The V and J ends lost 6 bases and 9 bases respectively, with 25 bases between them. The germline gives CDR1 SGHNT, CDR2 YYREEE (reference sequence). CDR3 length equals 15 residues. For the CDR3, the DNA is TGTGCCAGCACCTCTGGGGGGAGTTCGGACAACAGGCAGTACTTC. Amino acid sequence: CASTSGGSSDNRQYF.

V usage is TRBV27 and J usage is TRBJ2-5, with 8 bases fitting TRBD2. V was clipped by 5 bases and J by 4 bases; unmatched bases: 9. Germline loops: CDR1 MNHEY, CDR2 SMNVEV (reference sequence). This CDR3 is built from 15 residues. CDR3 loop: CASSPVAGGLETQYF. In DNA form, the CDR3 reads TGTGCCAGCAGTCCCGTCGCGGGAGGATTAGAGACCCAGTACTTC.

CDR3 sequence (DNA): TGTGCCAGTAGTATAGGTGGAGGGAGGCCCTACGAGCAGTACTTC. Translating it yields CASSIGGGRPYEQYF. V and J are TRBV19 and TRBJ2-7; TRBD2 might be the D (6 bases). In germline, CDR1 is LNHDA, CDR2 SQIVND (reference sequence). This CDR3 has 15 amino acids. Trimming stripped 1 base from V and 2 bases from J, with 12 bases between.

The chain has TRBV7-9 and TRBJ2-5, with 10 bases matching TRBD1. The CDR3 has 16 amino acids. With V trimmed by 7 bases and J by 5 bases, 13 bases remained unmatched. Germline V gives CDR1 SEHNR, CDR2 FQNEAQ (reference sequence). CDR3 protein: CASTPYETGGWETQYF. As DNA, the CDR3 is TGTGCCAGCACCCCATATGAGACAGGGGGCTGGGAGACCCAGTACTTC.

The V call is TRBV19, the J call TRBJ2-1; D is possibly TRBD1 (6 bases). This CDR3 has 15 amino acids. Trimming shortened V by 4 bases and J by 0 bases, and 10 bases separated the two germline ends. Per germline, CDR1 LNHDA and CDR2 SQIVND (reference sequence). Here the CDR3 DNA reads TGTGCCAGTAGTACCGGGACATTCTCCTACAATGAGCAGTTCTTC. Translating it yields CASSTGTFSYNEQFF.

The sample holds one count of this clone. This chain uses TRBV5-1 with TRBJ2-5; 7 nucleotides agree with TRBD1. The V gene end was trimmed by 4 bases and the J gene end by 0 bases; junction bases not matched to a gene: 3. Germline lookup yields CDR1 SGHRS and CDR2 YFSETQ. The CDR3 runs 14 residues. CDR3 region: CASSPTGYQETQYF. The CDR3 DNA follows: TGCGCCAGCAGCCCGACAGGGTACCAAGAGACCCAGTACTTC.

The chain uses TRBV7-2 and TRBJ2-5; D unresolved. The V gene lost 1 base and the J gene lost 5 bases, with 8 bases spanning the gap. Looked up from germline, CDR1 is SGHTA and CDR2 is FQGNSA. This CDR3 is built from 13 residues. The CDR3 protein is CASSLGLKETQYF. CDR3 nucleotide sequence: TGTGCCAGCAGCTTAGGCCTAAAGGAGACCCAGTACTTC.

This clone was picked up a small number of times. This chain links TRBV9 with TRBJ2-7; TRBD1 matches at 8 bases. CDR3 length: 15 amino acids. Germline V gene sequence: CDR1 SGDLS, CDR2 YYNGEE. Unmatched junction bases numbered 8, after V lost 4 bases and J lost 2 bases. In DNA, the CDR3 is TGTGCCAGCAGCACCGGACAGGGCCCCACCTACGAGCAGTACTTC. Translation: CASSTGQGPTYEQYF.

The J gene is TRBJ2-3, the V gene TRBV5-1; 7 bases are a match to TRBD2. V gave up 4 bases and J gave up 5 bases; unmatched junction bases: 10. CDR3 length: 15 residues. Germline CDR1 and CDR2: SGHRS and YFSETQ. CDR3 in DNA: TGCGCCAGCAGCCCTAGCTCCCGGGAGGTAGATACGCAGTATTTT. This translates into CASSPSSREVDTQYF.

The CDR3 is CASSLPGVITGELFF. The DNA of the CDR3 is TGTGCCAGCAGCTTACCGGGAGTGATCACCGGGGAGCTGTTTTTT. The genes are TRBV5-4 and TRBJ2-2; possibly TRBD2 for D (6 bases). The CDR3 totals 15 residues. Germline V gene sequence: CDR1 SGHNT, CDR2 YYREEE (reference sequence). The ends were cut back, 2 bases at V and 4 bases at J, with 12 bases in the middle.